The clone carrying this TCR beta chain was detected many times. Its specificity is not known. This entry comes from a study of T cell repertoires in cytomegalovirus infection. Study-level background: Public TCR beta signatures indicated both CMV infection and matching HLA type.

Germline V gene lookup returns CDR1 SGHVS and CDR2 FNYEAQ. The V end was cut by 1 base, the J end by 0 bases, with 7 bases between. The CDR3 sequence is 16 residues long. TCRdb redid the calling of the reads with MiXCR, one entry per CDR3 protein. The data hold about 470,000 distinct CDR3 sequences, with about two fifths observed a single time. Study conclusions and caveats: Dominating the ex vivo response were TCR beta clonotypes that were CMV-specific and HLA-C-restricted.

This TCR was recovered from a human donor in good health (CMV status not recorded). Some clones in this sample may be carry-over from other donors' samples. The specimen was cultured PBMCs, collected from culture after CMV antigen stimulation. The chain couples TRBV7-6 to TRBJ2-6; D ambiguous. The CDR3 spells CASSLGWNSGANVLTF. CDR3 bases: TGTGCCAGCAGCTTAGGCTGGAACTCTGGGGCCAACGTCCTGACTTTC.